One sample yielded the 22 T cell receptor beta chains listed below, sequenced in a study of cytomegalovirus exposure and HLA in healthy donors. PCR employed 60 Vbeta and 13 Jbeta primers. Using immunoSEQ multiplex PCR, the repertoire was profiled, and TCRdb retains in-frame clones only, with some absent. The data contain 160,000 or so clones, around 77% of them singletons. The sequenced material came from PBMCs. Receptors originate from a man aged 35 to 55 in good health and CMV-seronegative.

The chain uses TRBV12-5 and TRBJ2-1, with 15 bases aligning to TRBD2. Germline V CDR1 and CDR2: LGHNT, FRNRAP. This CDR3 region has 19 residues. Trimming at V came to 5 bases and at J to 0 bases, leaving 8 bases not matched to a gene. CDR3 DNA sequence: TGTGCTAGTGGTCCCAGGACTAGCGGGAGGGCCAGCTCCTACAATGAGCAGTTCTTC. Translated, it gives CASGPRTSGRASSYNEQFF.

The CDR3 loop reads CASSGQGSETQYF. In nucleotides, the CDR3 is TGTGCCAGCAGCGGACAGGGGAGTGAGACCCAGTACTTC. The gene calls are TRBV11-3 and TRBJ2-5; 9 nucleotides agree with TRBD1. This CDR3 region has 13 residues. Germline V gene lookup returns CDR1 SGHNT and CDR2 YENEEA. V lost 5 bases and J lost 5; bases outside the gene matches: 3.

This clone appeared a single time. The chain uses TRBV7-8 and TRBJ2-1; D ambiguous. This CDR3 has 13 amino acids. The ends were cut back, 7 bases at V and 6 bases at J, with 13 bases in the middle. From germline, CDR1 is SGHVS and CDR2 FQNEAQ. In DNA, the CDR3 is TGTGCCAGCAACCCATTCGGGTTCAATGAGCAGTTCTTC. Translation: CASNPFGFNEQFF.

This chain joins TRBV6-1 and TRBJ1-2; D call uncertain. The CDR3 runs 13 residues. V lost 6 bases and J lost 4, with 12 bases in between. The germline V gene has CDR1 MNHNS and CDR2 SASEGT. The CDR3 region is CASRDLPSYGYTF. The DNA for the CDR3 is TGTGCCAGCAGGGACTTACCAAGCTATGGCTACACCTTC.

This chain joins TRBV4-1 and TRBJ2-5, with TRBD1 as a possible D gene (5 bases). Trimming shortened V by 2 bases and J by 3 bases, and 13 bases separated the two germline ends. There are 15 residues in the CDR3. Germline CDR1 reads MGHRA; CDR2 reads YSYEKL. In DNA form, the CDR3 reads TGCGCCAGCAGCCAAAATTGGGCAGGGAAAGAGACCCAGTACTTC. Its protein product is CASSQNWAGKETQYF.

This clone has just a few counts. V is TRBV27 and J is TRBJ2-7; 10 bases match TRBD2. The V segment lost 6 bases and the J segment 2 bases; nucleotides outside the gene matches: 4. The CDR3 runs 14 residues. The V gene's germline CDR1 is MNHEY and CDR2 SMNVEV (reference sequence). In DNA form, the CDR3 reads TGTGCCAGCAGGGTTGGACTAGCGGCCTACGAGCAGTACTTC. The encoded protein is CASRVGLAAYEQYF.

V usage is TRBV7-6 and J usage is TRBJ1-5; D remains ambiguous. The ends were cut back, 1 base at V and 4 bases at J, with 8 bases in the middle. The CDR3 has 14 residues. Germline assignment: CDR1 SGHVS and CDR2 FNYEAQ. Written as DNA, the CDR3 is TGTGCCAGCAGCTTAGGGGAGACGAATCAGCCCCAGCATTTT. Amino acid sequence: CASSLGETNQPQHF.

The chain joins TRBV27 to TRBJ1-2, with 7 bases identical to TRBD1. The CDR3 runs 12 residues. V shed 5 bases, J shed 8 bases, and the junction held 5 bases outside the gene matches. Germline-derived CDR1 and CDR2 are MNHEY and SMNVEV (reference sequence). The DNA for the CDR3 is TGTGCCAGCAGTCTTGACAGGGTCGGCTACACCTTC. This translates into CASSLDRVGYTF.

The chain is built from TRBV4-1 and TRBJ2-5, with 7 positions matching TRBD2. Germline CDR1 is MGHRA and CDR2 is YSYEKL. With V trimmed by 0 bases and J by 2 bases, 9 bases remained unmatched. The CDR3 length is 17 residues. CDR3 bases: TGCGCCAGCAGCCAAGAAGGTCTAGCGGATATACAAGAGACCCAGTACTTC. Amino acid sequence: CASSQEGLADIQETQYF.

V and J are TRBV5-4 and TRBJ2-7; TRBD1 is a possible D gene (5 bases). The germline CDR1 and CDR2 sequences are SGHNT and YYREEE (reference sequence). The CDR3 runs to 14 residues. Trimming took 1 base from V and 3 from J, leaving 11 bases between them. CDR3 DNA sequence: TGTGCCAGCAGCTTGCAGGGATCGGTCTACGAGCAGTACGTC. It specifies CASSLQGSVYEQYV.

A remark on this clone: The junction and the germline gene differ at one end; a read error may be behind it. The V call is TRBV30, the J call TRBJ1-2, with D unresolved. Looked up from germline, CDR1 is GTSNPN and CDR2 is SVGIG (reference sequence). CDR3 size: 11 residues. The DNA for the CDR3 is TGTGCCTGGAGTGAGTCCGGGATCTCGCTCTTC. Translating it yields CAWSESGISLF.

V gene TRBV29-1 combines with J gene TRBJ2-2; 9 bases map to TRBD1. Germline trimming cut 4 bases from V and 7 bases from J; bases unmatched to any gene: 4. CDR3 size: 13 residues. The germline CDR1 and CDR2 sequences are SQVTM and ANQGSEA. The CDR3 loop is CSVGTGDGGELFF. CDR3 bases: TGCAGCGTTGGGACAGGGGATGGCGGGGAGCTGTTTTTT.

The rearrangement joins TRBV21-1 to TRBJ2-7; the table's D call TRBD2 went unverified against the DNA. TRBV21-1 is annotated as a pseudogene. The CDR3 sequence is 10 residues long. The CDR3 region is CTYRKCGQYV. The CDR3 bases are TGTACCTATAGGAAGTGCGGGCAGTACGTC.

Only a few counts were recorded for this clone. This chain connects TRBV9 to TRBJ2-1, with D tentatively TRBD2 (7 bases). The CDR3 extends over 14 amino acids. The V gene's germline CDR1 is SGDLS and CDR2 YYNGEE. V shed 0 bases and J shed 10 bases, with 14 bases lying between them. The CDR3 sequence: CASSVASGRGEQFF. DNA for the CDR3: TGTGCCAGCAGCGTAGCTTCGGGGAGGGGGGAGCAGTTCTTC.

CDR3 residues: CASSHAPTSGRAQNTGELFF. The DNA for the CDR3 is TGTGCCAGCAGTCACGCCCCGACTAGCGGGAGGGCCCAGAACACCGGGGAGCTGTTTTTT. This chain uses TRBV2 with TRBJ2-2, with 14 bases aligning to TRBD2. The J segment lost 1 base and the V segment lost 5 bases, leaving 12 bases of the junction unmatched. Germline assignment: CDR1 SNHLY and CDR2 FYNNEI. The CDR3 is 20 residues long.

The chain combines TRBV7-8 with TRBJ1-1, with a possible D match to TRBD1 (5 bases). Between the trimmed V and J ends, which lost 5 bases and 1 base, there was a span of 11 bases. The CDR3 covers 14 residues. The V gene's germline CDR1 is SGHVS and CDR2 FQNEAQ. DNA of the CDR3: TGTGCCAGCAGCCCGGCGGGGCGGAACACTGAAGCTTTCTTT. Translated, it gives CASSPAGRNTEAFF. The entire variable domain, with the rest obtained from reference TRBV7-8 and TRBJ1-1, is as follows: GAGVSQSPRYKVAKRGQDVALRCDPISGHVSLFWYQQALGQGPEFLTYFQNEAQLDKSGLPSDRFFAERPEGSVSTLKIQRTQQEDSAVYLCASSPAGRNTEAFFGQGTRLTVV.

This clone has only one observation. The chain is built from TRBV29-1 and TRBJ1-4; 9 bases align to TRBD1. Germline trimming cut 7 bases from V and 8 bases from J; bases unmatched to any gene: 8. Germline V gives CDR1 SQVTM, CDR2 ANQGSEA. The CDR3 is 13 residues long. The CDR3: CSAAGQGGEKLFF. In nucleotides, the CDR3 is TGCAGCGCCGCGGGACAGGGTGGAGAAAAACTGTTTTTT.

The rearrangement joins TRBV19 to TRBJ2-5; weak D call: TRBD2 (5 bases). Per germline, CDR1 LNHDA and CDR2 SQIVND (reference sequence). V was shortened by 5 bases and J by 5 bases, with 12 bases between the two germline ends. The CDR3 is made up of 13 amino acids. DNA for the CDR3: TGTGCCAGTAGTCCGGGTAGGGAGGAGACCCAGTACTTC. Encoded protein: CASSPGREETQYF.

Only a few counts were recorded for this clone. The chain uses TRBV30 and TRBJ2-2, with 7 nucleotides matching TRBD2. Germline V lookup: CDR1 GTSNPN, CDR2 SVGIG (reference sequence). The CDR3 loop spans 16 amino acids. J gave up 6 bases and V 2 bases, and 12 bases lay outside the gene matches. The CDR3 spells CAWSRGSMPHPGELFF. CDR3 sequence (DNA): TGTGCCTGGAGTCGCGGGAGCATGCCCCACCCCGGGGAGCTGTTTTTT.

Turning to this clone: The junction does not match germline at one end; this may be a read error. CDR3 coding DNA: TGTGCCAGCAGGCCTGGGACTAGCGGTTACCAAAAGACCCAGTACTTC. Translated: CASRPGTSGYQKTQYF. This chain uses TRBV27 with TRBJ2-5, with 11 bases lining up with TRBD2. Germline CDR1 reads MNHEY; CDR2 reads SMNVEV (reference sequence). This CDR3 has 16 amino acids.

J is TRBJ1-2 and V is TRBV5-1; 7 nucleotides line up with TRBD1. Germline values: CDR1 SGHRS, CDR2 YFSETQ. With 1 base clipped from V and 2 bases from J, the junction kept 2 bases outside the gene matches. This CDR3 is 14 amino acids long. The CDR3 protein is CASSLRQGNYGYTF. CDR3 DNA sequence: TGCGCCAGCAGCTTGAGACAGGGCAACTATGGCTACACCTTC.

The chain uses TRBV28 and TRBJ1-3; D remains ambiguous. The V and J ends lost 6 bases and 9 bases respectively, with 12 bases between them. Germline V CDR1 and CDR2: MDHEN, SYDVKM. The CDR3 totals 12 residues. CDR3 sequence: CASSSSRSTIYF. DNA for the CDR3: TGTGCCAGCAGCTCTAGTCGGAGCACCATATATTTT.